The present T cell receptor (beta chain) was sequenced within a study of cytomegalovirus exposure and HLA in healthy donors. Primers included in the PCR were 60 Vbeta and 13 Jbeta primers. TCRdb's copy holds only in-frame clones and misses some; the assay was immunoSEQ multiplex PCR. The repertoire has approximately 220,000 clones, roughly 80% of them found once; the top ten carry roughly 6%. V lost 1 base to trimming and J lost 0 bases, with 9 bases between them. Germline V gene sequence: CDR1 SGHVS, CDR2 FNYEAQ. This CDR3 region has 16 residues. This TCR was sampled from a man aged 40-49 years in good health and CMV-seropositive. The sample was PBMCs. V is TRBV7-6 and J is TRBJ2-2, with D unresolved. CDR3 region: CASSLETVANTGELFF. Written as DNA, the CDR3 is TGTGCCAGCAGCTTAGAAACAGTCGCGAACACCGGGGAGCTGTTTTTT.